This T cell receptor (beta chain) was sequenced during a study of cytomegalovirus exposure and HLA in healthy donors. This clone was counted between two and nine times. Deletions cut 5 bases from V and 5 bases from J, with 15 bases between. Per the germline V gene, CDR1 is SGHAT and CDR2 is FQNNGV. The CDR3 sequence is 14 residues long. PCR was performed using 60 Vbeta and 13 Jbeta primers. TCRdb keeps only in-frame clones here, not all; method: immunoSEQ multiplex PCR. Here the sample spans roughly 200,000 clones, around a tenth being singletons. The source of this sequence is a woman in her twenties or thirties in good health and CMV-seropositive. The chain links TRBV11-2 to TRBJ2-5, with a possible D match to TRBD2 (6 bases). What was sequenced was PBMCs. This CDR3 reads CASSPSTGRETQYF. The CDR3 region has the DNA TGTGCCAGCAGCCCATCGACGGGGAGGGAGACCCAGTACTTC. Using reference TRBV11-2 and TRBJ2-5 for the parts outside the CDR3, the full variable domain is EAGVAQSPRYKIIEKRQSVAFWCNPISGHATLYWYQQILGQGPKLLIQFQNNGVVDDSQLPKDRFSAERLKGVDSTLKIQPAKLEDSAVYLCASSPSTGRETQYFGPGTRLLVL.